This T cell receptor beta chain was obtained from a study of cytomegalovirus exposure and HLA in healthy donors. Study-level results: Roughly uniform sequencing depth across donors was assumed, possibly incorrectly. Indistinguishable V segments, including TRBV6-2 and TRBV6-3, were excluded. With further analysis later on, most CMV-associated TCR beta chains appeared HLA-restricted.

The PCR contained 60 Vbeta and 13 Jbeta primers. Clones were sequenced by immunoSEQ multiplex PCR, and TCRdb holds only the in-frame ones, with some missing. The data hold roughly 100,000 clones, with roughly four fifths observed a single time. A single count supports this clone. No antigen is known for it. This CDR3 has 13 amino acids. Trimming removed 3 bases from V and 8 bases from J; junction bases left unmatched: 6. Germline CDR1 and CDR2: SNHLY and FYNNEI. Input material: PBMCs. The V call is TRBV2, the J call TRBJ1-2, with 7 nucleotides matching TRBD1. The sequence was collected from a human donor in good health. In DNA form, the CDR3 reads TGTGCCAGCAGTGAGATACAGGGGAACGGCTACACCTTC. Translation gives CASSEIQGNGYTF.